The clone carrying this T cell receptor (beta chain) appeared a single time. Its antigen is currently unknown. The data originate from a study of blood T cells in healthy people across ages. Study-level information: Through template switching, about one barcoded beta molecule was captured per two T cells, as measured in model experiments. Study-wide findings and caveats: Age showed a roughly linear inverse relationship with TCR beta diversity per million T cells.

With a J-beta primer mix and a sample-barcoded 5' primer, a second PCR ran roughly 7 to 11 cycles. All samples gave at least 3 million CDR3-containing paired-end reads. TCRdb processed the 5' RACE reads anew with MiXCR; each CDR3 protein has one entry. The data show approximately 1,000,000 distinct CDR3 sequences, 45% seen once. Researchers isolated at least 6.5 million PBMCs per sample. The CDR3 loop spans 13 amino acids. CDR1 and CDR2 from the germline V gene are SGDLS and YYNGEE. V lost 8 bases and J lost 11, with 22 bases in between. J is TRBJ2-5 and V is TRBV9; the D gene is possibly TRBD2 (6 bases). Sequenced input: blood. The clonotype originates from a woman aged 60 to 75 in good health. The CDR3 loop is CASGPGGRNEQYF. CDR3 in DNA: TGTGCCAGTGGGCCCGGGGGACGAAATGAGCAGTACTTC.